These 17 T cell receptor beta chains were sequenced from one sample in a study of blood T cell repertoires in COVID-19. Repertoires were generated with immunoSEQ multiplex PCR, while TCRdb's copy carries only in-frame clones and drops some. In the table there are some 73,000 clones, 80% to 95% of which are singletons. The material sequenced was peripheral blood. Source of these receptors: a human donor in a cohort sampled during active COVID-19.

The J gene is TRBJ2-7, the V gene TRBV4-2; D call uncertain. Germline lookup yields CDR1 LGHNA and CDR2 YNFKEQ. The ends were cut back, 1 base at V and 7 bases at J, with 8 bases in the middle. CDR3 length: 12 amino acids. The CDR3 sequence is CASSQVSGEQYF. The CDR3 bases are TGTGCCAGCAGCCAAGTTTCCGGGGAGCAGTACTTC.

The chain couples TRBV18 to TRBJ1-3; 8 bases match TRBD1. This CDR3 is built from 17 residues. Germline V lookup: CDR1 KGHSH, CDR2 LQKENI. Trimming took 2 bases from V and 3 from J; bases not matched to a gene: 9. The CDR3 loop is CASSPSIQGASGNTIYF. DNA for the CDR3: TGTGCCAGCTCACCATCGATTCAGGGGGCGAGTGGAAACACCATATATTTT. Drawing the rest from reference TRBV18 and TRBJ1-3, the complete variable domain is NAGVMQNPRHLVRRRGQEARLRCSPMKGHSHVYWYRQLPEEGLKFMVYLQKENIIDESGMPKERFSAEFPKEGPSILRIQQVVRGDSAAYFCASSPSIQGASGNTIYFGEGSWLTVV.

The chain carries TRBV5-5 and TRBJ2-7, with 8 bases aligning to TRBD2. V was pared by 5 bases and J by 2 bases, with 3 bases of the junction left unmatched. The CDR3 has 13 residues. Per the germline V gene, CDR1 is SGHKS and CDR2 is YYEKEE (reference sequence). This CDR3 is CASRGLVAYEQYF. The CDR3 DNA is TGTGCCAGCAGGGGACTAGTAGCCTACGAGCAGTACTTC.

The chain has TRBV7-6 and TRBJ2-5; D uncertain. V lost 7 bases to trimming and J lost 2 bases, with 11 bases between them. This CDR3 region has 13 residues. Germline values: CDR1 SGHVS, CDR2 FNYEAQ. CDR3 bases: TGTGCCAGCAAGCGTTCGTTTCAAGAGACCCAGTACTTC. Residues: CASKRSFQETQYF. Based on the CDR3 plus reference TRBV7-6 and TRBJ2-5, the full variable domain is GAGVSQSPRYKVTKRGQDVALRCDPISGHVSLYWYRQALGQGPEFLTYFNYEAQQDKSGLPNDRFSAERPEGSISTLTIQRTEQRDSAMYRCASKRSFQETQYFGPGTRLLVL.

Here the CDR3 reads CASSPRGATGELFF. The CDR3 DNA reads TGTGCCAGCAGCCCCCGGGGGGCCACCGGGGAGCTGTTTTTT. The chain has TRBV7-7 and TRBJ2-2; D might be TRBD2 (7 bases). Trimming pared 5 bases from V and 4 bases from J, leaving 11 bases between. Germline values: CDR1 SSHAT, CDR2 FNYEAQ (reference sequence). The CDR3 is 14 amino acids.

The chain carries TRBV5-1 and TRBJ2-1; TRBD1 might be the D (6 bases). V was cut by 0 bases and J by 4 bases, with 11 bases left in between. The CDR3 contains 15 residues. The V gene's germline CDR1 is SGHRS and CDR2 YFSETQ. The CDR3 reads CASSLAGESYNEQFF. CDR3 nucleotide sequence: TGCGCCAGCAGCTTGGCAGGGGAATCATACAATGAGCAGTTCTTC.

The chain recombines TRBV7-9 with TRBJ2-7; a weak D match, TRBD2 (7 bases). The germline gives CDR1 SEHNR, CDR2 FQNEAQ (reference sequence). The CDR3 runs 15 residues. V gave up 4 bases and J gave up 0 bases, with 13 bases separating them. The DNA of the CDR3 is TGTGCCAGCAGCTCACCGGCGGGGGCCTCCTACGAGCAGTACTTC. This codes for CASSSPAGASYEQYF.

The DNA of the CDR3 is TGTGCCAGCAGCCAGGGGGCAAGTAATAATTCACCCCTCCACTTT. Its protein product is CASSQGASNNSPLHF. This chain joins TRBV3-1 (or the pseudogene TRBV3-2) and TRBJ1-6; a weak D match, TRBD1 (6 bases). Trimming cost V 3 bases and J 5 bases, with 11 bases left between them. The CDR3 totals 15 residues. The germline CDR1 and CDR2 sequences are LGHDT and YNNKEL (reference sequence).

This clone was seen a single time. This chain uses TRBV5-6 with TRBJ2-7, with D perhaps matching TRBD1 (5 bases). CDR1 is SGHDT and CDR2 is YYEEEE in the germline V gene. The germline V and J ends were trimmed by 0 bases and 3 bases, with 13 bases remaining between them. CDR3 size: 15 residues. The CDR3 spells CASSLGAGSLYEQYF. CDR3 bases: TGTGCCAGCAGCTTGGGGGCAGGGTCCCTCTACGAGCAGTACTTC.

The V call is TRBV3-1 (or the pseudogene TRBV3-2), the J call TRBJ2-1, with TRBD2 as a possible D gene (7 bases). CDR1 is LGHDT, CDR2 YNNKEL, per germline (reference sequence). V lost 1 base and J 9 bases, leaving 22 bases between the germline ends. The CDR3 runs 17 residues. CDR3 in amino acids: CASSQVSGGAIIVEQFF. Here the CDR3 DNA reads TGTGCCAGCAGCCAAGTCTCGGGGGGCGCGATTATTGTTGAGCAGTTCTTC.

The chain links TRBV28 to TRBJ2-7; 8 nucleotides agree with TRBD1. J gave up 12 bases and V 3 bases, and 7 bases lay outside the gene matches. The CDR3 has 12 amino acids. CDR1 and CDR2 (germline): MDHEN, SYDVKM. The CDR3 spells CASSFLGQGWYF. The CDR3 coding sequence is TGTGCCAGCAGTTTCTTAGGACAGGGATGGTACTTC.

V gene TRBV6-5 combines with J gene TRBJ2-3; a possible D gene is TRBD2 (5 bases). V was trimmed by 5 bases and J by 9 bases, leaving 15 bases between them. Germline V gene data show CDR1 as MNHEY and CDR2 as SVGAGI. The CDR3 is 13 amino acids. The CDR3 nucleotides are TGTGCCAGCAGTCTAGGGAGTGGTGGCACGCAGTATTTT. This gives the protein CASSLGSGGTQYF.

This rearrangement joins TRBV6-6 to TRBJ2-2; D possibly corresponds to TRBD1 (5 bases). Germline V gene sequence: CDR1 MNHNY, CDR2 SVGAGI (reference sequence). V was pared by 2 bases and J by 1 base, with 8 bases between. The CDR3 consists of 15 residues. CDR3 in amino acids: CASSYPGQNTGELFF. The CDR3 DNA reads as TGTGCCAGCAGTTACCCCGGACAGAACACCGGGGAGCTGTTTTTT.

V usage is TRBV2 and J usage is TRBJ1-1, with a tentative D call TRBD1 (5 bases). V was pared by 2 bases and J by 1 base, with 8 bases between. This CDR3 region has 14 residues. CDR1 is SNHLY, CDR2 FYNNEI, per germline. CDR3 sequence: CASSEFGGNTEAFF. For the CDR3, the DNA is TGTGCCAGCAGTGAATTCGGGGGGAACACTGAAGCTTTCTTT.

V and J are TRBV4-1 and TRBJ2-3; 9 nucleotides match TRBD2. With V trimmed by 3 bases and J by 3 bases, 7 bases remained unmatched. This CDR3 is built from 16 residues. The germline gives CDR1 MGHRA, CDR2 YSYEKL. DNA for the CDR3: TGCGCCAGCAGCCAGGAACCTCTAGCGGGGACAGATACGCAGTATTTT. It specifies CASSQEPLAGTDTQYF.

The chain is built from TRBV9 and TRBJ2-3; 7 bases line up with TRBD2. Germline CDR1 and CDR2: SGDLS and YYNGEE. This CDR3 region has 16 residues. V dropped 2 bases and J dropped 3; count of bases not matched to a gene: 9. The CDR3 region is CASSVFSGGGTDTQYF. DNA of the CDR3: TGTGCCAGCAGCGTGTTCTCTGGGGGGGGTACAGATACGCAGTATTTT.

The V and J genes are TRBV11-2 and TRBJ2-3, with 11 bases aligning to TRBD1. The V gene's germline CDR1 is SGHAT and CDR2 FQNNGV. The CDR3 extends over 14 amino acids. With 6 bases clipped from V and 6 bases from J, the junction kept 5 bases outside the gene matches. CDR3 nucleotides: TGTGCCAGCAGGGGACAGGGGGTATGGGATACGCAGTATTTT. Its protein product is CASRGQGVWDTQYF.